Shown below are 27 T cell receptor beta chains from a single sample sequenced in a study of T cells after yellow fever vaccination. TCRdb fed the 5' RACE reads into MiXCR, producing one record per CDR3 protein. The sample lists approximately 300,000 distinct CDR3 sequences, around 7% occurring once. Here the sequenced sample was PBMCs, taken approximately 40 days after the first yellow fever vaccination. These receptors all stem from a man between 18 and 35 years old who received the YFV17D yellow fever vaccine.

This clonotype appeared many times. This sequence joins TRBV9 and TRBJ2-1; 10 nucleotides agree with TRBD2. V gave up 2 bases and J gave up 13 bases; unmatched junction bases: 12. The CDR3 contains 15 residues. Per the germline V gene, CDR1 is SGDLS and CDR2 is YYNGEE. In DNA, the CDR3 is TGTGCCAGCAGCGTGGGAAGCGGGGGGGCGCCGGGTCAGTTCTTC. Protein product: CASSVGSGGAPGQFF.

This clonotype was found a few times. The DNA for the CDR3 is TGCGCCAGCAGCTTGCAGGGGGGAGTAGATACGCAGTATTTT. Its protein is CASSLQGGVDTQYF. The genes are TRBV5-1 and TRBJ2-3, with D perhaps TRBD1 (7 bases). Trimming pared 1 base from V and 5 bases from J, leaving 11 bases between. CDR1 and CDR2 from the germline V gene are SGHRS and YFSETQ. The CDR3 is made up of 14 amino acids.

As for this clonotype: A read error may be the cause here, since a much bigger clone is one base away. The CDR3 spells CTSSVDLRESGNTIYF. Written as DNA, the CDR3 is TGTACCAGCAGCGTAGACCTTCGGGAGTCTGGAAACACCATATATTTT. This chain uses TRBV9 with TRBJ1-3; no clear D. Looked up from germline, CDR1 is SGDLS and CDR2 is YYNGEE. This CDR3 region has 16 residues.

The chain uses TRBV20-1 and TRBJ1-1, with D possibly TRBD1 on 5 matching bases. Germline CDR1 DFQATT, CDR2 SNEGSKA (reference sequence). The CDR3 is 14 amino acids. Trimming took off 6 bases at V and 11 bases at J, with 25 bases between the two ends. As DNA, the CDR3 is TGCAGTGCCCTCAGGTCTCACTCCGGGGCGGATGCTTTCTTT. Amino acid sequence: CSALRSHSGADAFF.

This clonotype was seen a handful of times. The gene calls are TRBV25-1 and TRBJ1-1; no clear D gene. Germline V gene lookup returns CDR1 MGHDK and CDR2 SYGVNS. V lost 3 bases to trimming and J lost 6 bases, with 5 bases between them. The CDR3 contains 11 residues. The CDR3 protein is CASSDPAEAFF. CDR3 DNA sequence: TGTGCCAGCAGTGACCCGGCTGAAGCTTTCTTT.

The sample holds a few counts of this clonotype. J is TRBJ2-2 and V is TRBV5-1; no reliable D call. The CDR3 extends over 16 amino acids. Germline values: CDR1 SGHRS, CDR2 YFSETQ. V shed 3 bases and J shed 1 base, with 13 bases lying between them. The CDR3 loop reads CASSWGSSGNTGELFF. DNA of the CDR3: TGCGCCAGCAGCTGGGGATCGTCAGGGAACACCGGGGAGCTGTTTTTT.

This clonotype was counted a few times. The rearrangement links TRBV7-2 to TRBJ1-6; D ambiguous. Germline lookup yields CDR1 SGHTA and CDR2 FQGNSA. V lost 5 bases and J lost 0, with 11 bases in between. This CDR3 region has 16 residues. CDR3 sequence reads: CASSPQRGSYNSPLHF. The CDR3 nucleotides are TGTGCCAGCAGCCCCCAGCGGGGCTCCTATAATTCACCCCTCCACTTT.

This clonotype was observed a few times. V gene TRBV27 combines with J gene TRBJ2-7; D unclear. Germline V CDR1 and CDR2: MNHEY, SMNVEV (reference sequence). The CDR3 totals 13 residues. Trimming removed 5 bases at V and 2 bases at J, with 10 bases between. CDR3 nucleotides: TGTGCCAGCAGTCGCCTTTACACCTACGAGCAGTACTTC. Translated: CASSRLYTYEQYF.

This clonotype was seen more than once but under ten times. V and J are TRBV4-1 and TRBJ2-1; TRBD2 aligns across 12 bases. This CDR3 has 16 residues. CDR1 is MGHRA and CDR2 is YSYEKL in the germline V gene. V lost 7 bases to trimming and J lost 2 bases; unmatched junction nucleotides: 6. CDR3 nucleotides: TGCGCCAGCACCGCTACTAGCGGGGGGCCCTACAATGAGCAGTTCTTC. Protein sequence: CASTATSGGPYNEQFF.

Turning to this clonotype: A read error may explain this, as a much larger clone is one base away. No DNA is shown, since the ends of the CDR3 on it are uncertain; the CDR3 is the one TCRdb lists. CDR3 amino acids: CASSWGSGNTEVFF. The chain joins TRBV5-1 to TRBJ1-1. Inclusive of both ends, the CDR3 amounts to 14 amino acids. Germline CDR1 reads SGHRS; CDR2 reads YFSETQ.

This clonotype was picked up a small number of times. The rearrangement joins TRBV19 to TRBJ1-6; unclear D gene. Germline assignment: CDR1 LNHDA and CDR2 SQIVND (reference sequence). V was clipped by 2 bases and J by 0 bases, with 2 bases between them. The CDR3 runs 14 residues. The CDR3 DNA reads TGTGCCAGTAGTATAAGCTCCTATAATTCACCCCTCCACTTT. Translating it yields CASSISSYNSPLHF.

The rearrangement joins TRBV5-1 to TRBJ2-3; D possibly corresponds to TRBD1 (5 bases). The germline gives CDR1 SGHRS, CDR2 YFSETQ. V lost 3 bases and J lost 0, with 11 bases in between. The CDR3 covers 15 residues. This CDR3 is CASSSTDTSTDTQYF. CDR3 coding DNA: TGCGCCAGCAGCTCGACAGATACTAGCACAGATACGCAGTATTTT.

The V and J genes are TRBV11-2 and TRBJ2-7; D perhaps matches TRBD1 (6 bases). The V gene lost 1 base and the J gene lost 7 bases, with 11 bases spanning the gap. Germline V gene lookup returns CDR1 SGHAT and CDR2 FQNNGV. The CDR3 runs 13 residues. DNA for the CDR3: TGTGCCAGCAGCTTAGCAGGGGCCAGGGAGCAGTACTTC. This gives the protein CASSLAGAREQYF.

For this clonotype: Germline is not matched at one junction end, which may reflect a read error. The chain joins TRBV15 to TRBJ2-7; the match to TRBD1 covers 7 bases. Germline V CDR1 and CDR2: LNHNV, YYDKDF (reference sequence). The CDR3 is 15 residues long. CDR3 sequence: CASSSWQGVAYEQYF. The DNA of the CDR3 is TGTGCCTCCAGCAGCTGGCAGGGGGTAGCCTACGAGCAGTACTTC. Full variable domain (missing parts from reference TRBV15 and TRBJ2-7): DAMVIQNPRYQVTQFGKPVTLSCSQTLNHNVMYWYQQKSSQAPKLLFHYYDKDFNNEADTPDNFQSRRPNTSFCFLDIRSPGLGDTAMYLCASSSWQGVAYEQYFGPGTRLTVT.

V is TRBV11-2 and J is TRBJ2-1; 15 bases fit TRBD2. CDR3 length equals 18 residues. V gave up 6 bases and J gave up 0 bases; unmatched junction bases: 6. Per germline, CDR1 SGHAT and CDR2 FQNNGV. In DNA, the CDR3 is TGTGCCAGCAGTGGACTAGCGGGGGGGAGGAGCTCCTACAATGAGCAGTTCTTC. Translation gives CASSGLAGGRSSYNEQFF.

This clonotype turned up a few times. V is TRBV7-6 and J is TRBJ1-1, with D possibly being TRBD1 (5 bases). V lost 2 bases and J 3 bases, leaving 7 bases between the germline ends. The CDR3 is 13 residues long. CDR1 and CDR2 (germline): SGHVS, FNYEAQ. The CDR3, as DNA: TGTGCCAGCAGCTTATGGACATACACTGAAGCTTTCTTT. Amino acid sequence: CASSLWTYTEAFF.

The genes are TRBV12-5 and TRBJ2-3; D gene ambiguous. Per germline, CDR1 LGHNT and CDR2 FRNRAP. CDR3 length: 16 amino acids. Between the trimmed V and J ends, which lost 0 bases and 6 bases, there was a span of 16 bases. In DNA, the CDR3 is TGTGCTAGTGGTTTGGTACTTAGGGTTCTGGCGGATACGCAGTATTTT. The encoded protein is CASGLVLRVLADTQYF.

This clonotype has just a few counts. CDR3 DNA sequence: TGTGCCAGCAGCATAATGGATACGCAGTATTTT. This translates into CASSIMDTQYF. V usage is TRBV11-2 and J usage is TRBJ2-3; no definite D call. Trimming shortened V by 5 bases and J by 6 bases, and 6 bases separated the two germline ends. CDR1 is SGHAT, CDR2 FQNNGV, per germline. The CDR3 loop spans 11 amino acids.

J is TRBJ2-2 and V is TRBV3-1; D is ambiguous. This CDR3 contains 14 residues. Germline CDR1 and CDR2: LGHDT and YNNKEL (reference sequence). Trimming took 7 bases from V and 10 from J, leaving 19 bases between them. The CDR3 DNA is TGTGCCAGCATTAGCTCCCCTTGGAAGACGGAGCTGTTTTTT. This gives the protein CASISSPWKTELFF.

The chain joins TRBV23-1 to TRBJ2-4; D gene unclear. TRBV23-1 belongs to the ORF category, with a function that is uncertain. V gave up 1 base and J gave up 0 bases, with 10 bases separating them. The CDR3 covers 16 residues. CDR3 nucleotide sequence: TGCGCCAGCAGTCAATTGCAGGAACTAGCCAAAAACATTCAGTACTTC. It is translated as CASSQLQELAKNIQYF.

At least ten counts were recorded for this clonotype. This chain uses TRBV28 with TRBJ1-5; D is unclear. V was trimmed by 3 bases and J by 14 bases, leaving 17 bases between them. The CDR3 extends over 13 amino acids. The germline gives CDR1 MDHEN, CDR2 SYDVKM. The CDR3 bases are TGTGCCAGCAGTTTTCCTTCCTCGCCATGGGAGCATTTT. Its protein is CASSFPSSPWEHF.

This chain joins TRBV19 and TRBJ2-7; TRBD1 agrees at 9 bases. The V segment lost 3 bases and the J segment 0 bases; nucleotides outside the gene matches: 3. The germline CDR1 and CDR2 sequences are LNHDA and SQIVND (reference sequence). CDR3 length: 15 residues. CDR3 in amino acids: CASSMGTGPSYEQYF. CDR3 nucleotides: TGTGCCAGTAGTATGGGGACAGGGCCCTCCTACGAGCAGTACTTC.

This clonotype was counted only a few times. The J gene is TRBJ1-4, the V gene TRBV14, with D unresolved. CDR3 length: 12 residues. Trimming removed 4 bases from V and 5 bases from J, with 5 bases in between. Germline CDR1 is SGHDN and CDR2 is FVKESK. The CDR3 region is CASSRTNEKLFF. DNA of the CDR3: TGTGCCAGCAGCCGGACGAATGAAAAACTGTTTTTT.

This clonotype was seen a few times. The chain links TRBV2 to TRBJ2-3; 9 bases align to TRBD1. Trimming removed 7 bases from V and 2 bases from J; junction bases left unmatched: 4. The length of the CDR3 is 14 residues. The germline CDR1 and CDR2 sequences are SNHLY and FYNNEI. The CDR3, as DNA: TGTGCCAGCATTAGACAGGGGGTCACAGATACGCAGTATTTT. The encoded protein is CASIRQGVTDTQYF.

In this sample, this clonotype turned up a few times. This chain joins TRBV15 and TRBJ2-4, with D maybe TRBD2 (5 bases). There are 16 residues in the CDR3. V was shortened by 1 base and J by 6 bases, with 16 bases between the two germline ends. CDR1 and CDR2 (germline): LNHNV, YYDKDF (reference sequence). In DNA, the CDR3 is TGTGCCACCAGCAGAGCCCCCTCGAGGACTGCAAACATTCAGTACTTC. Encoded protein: CATSRAPSRTANIQYF.

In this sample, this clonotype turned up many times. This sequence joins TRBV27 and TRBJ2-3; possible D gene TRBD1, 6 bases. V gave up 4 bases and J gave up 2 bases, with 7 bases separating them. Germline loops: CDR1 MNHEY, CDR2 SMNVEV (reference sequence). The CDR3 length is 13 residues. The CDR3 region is CASSWDITDTQYF. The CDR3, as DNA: TGTGCCAGCAGTTGGGACATCACAGATACGCAGTATTTT.

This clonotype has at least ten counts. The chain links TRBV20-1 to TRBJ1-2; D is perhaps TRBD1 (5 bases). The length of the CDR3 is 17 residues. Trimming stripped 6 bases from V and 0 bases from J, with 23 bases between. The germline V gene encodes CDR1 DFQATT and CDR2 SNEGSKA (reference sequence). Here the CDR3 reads CSATRQKKRTANYGYTF. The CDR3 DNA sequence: TGCAGTGCGACCCGACAGAAAAAAAGGACCGCTAACTATGGCTACACCTTC.